This entry features one T cell receptor beta chain sequence. V gave up 3 bases and J gave up 3 bases; unmatched junction bases: 5. This CDR3 is built from 15 residues. Germline CDR1 reads SGHTA; CDR2 reads FQGNSA. Recovered status applied to Cohort 3 donors who had two consecutive negative PCRs. It also applied to those with clearance or with symptom resolution. Authors' analysis steps: Amplification of reference gene primers provided the estimated nucleated cell counts. Using immunoSEQ multiplex PCR, the repertoire was profiled, and TCRdb retains in-frame clones only, with some absent. V and J calls and clone size are given by that table; D and trimming were obtained from the DNA. The table includes a few hundred thousand clones, roughly 87% detected once. This sample is part of a study of blood T cell repertoires in COVID-19. Study overall: Sample material is recorded as cDNA or gDNA derived from T cells, B-cell-depleted T cells, or PBMCs.

Sequenced sample: PBMCs or T cells enriched from blood (not recorded which). This chain links TRBV7-2 with TRBJ1-3; TRBD1 matches at 7 bases. The source is a woman aged 25 to 39 who had recovered from COVID-19. CDR3 amino acids: CASSFRQGDGNTIYF. CDR3 coding DNA: TGTGCCAGCAGCTTCCGGCAGGGGGATGGAAACACCATATATTTT.